This TCR beta chain was found in a study of T cells after yellow fever vaccination. Study at large: Preparation of the low-cell-number fractions used SMART-Seq v4 Ultra Low Input.

TCRdb re-analysed the 5' RACE reads in MiXCR, keeping a single row per CDR3 protein. Here the sample spans about 170,000 distinct CDR3 sequences, more than 9.5% being singletons. Study findings and constraints: The study re-detected most primary-vaccination clones after the booster (roughly 95% CD4, 88% CD8). Compared with primary, the secondary response was weaker and peaked at day 5, not 15. Within FACS-sorted repertoires, abundant clonotypes contaminating from the bulk population could be present.

This clonotype was seen only a few times. What it recognizes is unknown. This receptor was taken from a man aged 18 to 29 who received the YFV17D yellow fever vaccine. This sample comprised CD8+ T cells sorted from PBMCs, obtained 15 days after the yellow fever booster vaccination.

CDR3 protein: CASSLQGEDEKLFF. The DNA for the CDR3 is TGTGCCAGCAGTTTACAGGGGGAGGATGAAAAACTGTTTTTT. The chain has TRBV12-3 or TRBV12-4 and TRBJ1-4, with 7 nucleotides matching TRBD1. The CDR3 has 14 amino acids. Trimming cost V 2 bases and J 6 bases; bases outside gene matches: 3.